This T cell receptor beta chain was observed in a study of blood T cell repertoires in COVID-19. Under the authors' procedure: Amplification with reference gene primers provided the estimates of nucleated cell counts. Profiling relied on immunoSEQ multiplex PCR, and the TCRdb table lists in-frame clones only, not all of them. The V and J calls and the clone size are those of that table, but D and trimming were determined from the DNA. The top ten hold about 3.5% of the sample, which has 200,000 to 250,000 clones, 80% to 90% seen once. CDR1 is LNHDA, CDR2 SQIVND, per germline (reference sequence). This CDR3 spans 15 amino acids. Trimming took 1 base from V and 4 from J; bases not matched to a gene: 3.

The clonotype was recovered from a woman in her thirties who had been exposed to COVID-19. The chain uses TRBV19 and TRBJ2-5; the match to TRBD2 covers 10 bases. Sequencing was carried out using PBMCs or T cells enriched from blood (not recorded which). CDR3 residues: CASSIAASGRETQYF. The CDR3 DNA reads TGTGCCAGTAGTATAGCGGCTAGCGGGAGAGAGACCCAGTACTTC. Full variable domain (remainder filled in from reference TRBV19 and TRBJ2-5): DGGITQSPKYLFRKEGQNVTLSCEQNLNHDAMYWYRQDPGQGLRLIYYSQIVNDFQKGDIAEGYSVSREKKESFPLTVTSAQKNPTAFYLCASSIAASGRETQYFGPGTRLLVL.